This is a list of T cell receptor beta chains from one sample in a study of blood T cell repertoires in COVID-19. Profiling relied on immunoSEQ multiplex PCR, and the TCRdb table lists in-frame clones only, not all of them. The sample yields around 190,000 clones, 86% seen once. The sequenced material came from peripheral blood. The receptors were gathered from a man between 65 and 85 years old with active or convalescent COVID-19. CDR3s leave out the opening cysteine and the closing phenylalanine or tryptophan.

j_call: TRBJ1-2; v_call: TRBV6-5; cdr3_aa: ASSNKGQGAVGYT
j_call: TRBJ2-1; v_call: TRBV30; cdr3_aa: AWRSPGLAGYNEQF
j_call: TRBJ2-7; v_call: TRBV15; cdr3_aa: ATSRGLAGYEQY
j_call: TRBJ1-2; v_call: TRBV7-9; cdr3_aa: ASSPRTGRYGYT
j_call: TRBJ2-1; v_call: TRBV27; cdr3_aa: ATVSWDGSSYNEQF
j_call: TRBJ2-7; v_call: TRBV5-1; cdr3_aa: ASWSGGALSEQY
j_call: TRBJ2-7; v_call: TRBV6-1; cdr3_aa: ASMTSGTLHEQY
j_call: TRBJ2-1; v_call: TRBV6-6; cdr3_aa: ASRRTLAGPYNEQF
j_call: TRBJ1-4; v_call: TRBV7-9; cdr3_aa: ASSLTADEKLF
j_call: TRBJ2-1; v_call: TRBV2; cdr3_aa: ASRAGTGPGEQF
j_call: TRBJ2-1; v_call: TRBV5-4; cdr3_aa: ASSLGTSGSSYNEQF
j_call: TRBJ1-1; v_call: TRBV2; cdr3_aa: ASSLGQGSTEAF
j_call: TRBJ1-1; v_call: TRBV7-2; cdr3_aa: ASSTGGENTEAF
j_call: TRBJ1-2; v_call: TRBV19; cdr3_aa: ASSRSRGGYGYT
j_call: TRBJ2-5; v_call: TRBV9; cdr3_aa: ASSVSGTQETQY
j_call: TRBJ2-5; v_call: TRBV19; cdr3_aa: ASSGRGLQETQY